This T cell receptor (beta chain) was captured in a study of shared clonotypes between healthy human individuals (dated by TCRdb to 2019 to 2021). Turning to the overall study: Three men and a couple of women, aged 18 to 49 years, made up the cohort. To increase sequencing depth and limit assay-specific biases, different laboratories used diverse techniques to prepare libraries and sequence TCR repertoires. Per donor, leukapheresis produced somewhere between about 0.85 and 9.5 billion PBMCs. For each donor, CD4 naive and CD4 memory were each run on three plates, CD8 naive on two plates, and CD8 memory on one plate. Blood TCR repertoires of a handful of healthy adults were deeply sequenced to estimate repertoire size and the extent of clonotype sharing between individuals. Findings and caveats that apply to the study as a whole: Sampling was restricted to blood, and TCR repertoires in tissues likely differ from the TCR repertoires found in blood. Naive subsets generally had larger estimated clonotype richness than memory subsets did. The small number of donors limited the genetic and exposure-history diversity represented. Compared with non-shared clonotypes, the clonotypes found in all four sorted-subset donors had higher generation probabilities. Pairwise subsampling led to the expectation that sequencing depth would affect the degree of clonotype sharing among donors. Across several donors, around 5% of naive CD4, approximately 4% of naive CD8, about 2% of memory CD4, and about 0.44% of memory CD8 clonotypes were shared. Even with the large sequencing depth, rarefaction of the sorted-subset datasets indicated that sequencing was incomplete.

Regarding this clone: It lacks a known antigen. No qualities accompany the bases; no much larger clone lies one base away.

The donors were healthy, HIV-negative adults who had no recently reported acute infections or vaccinations. Every donor was a Caucasian adult living in Nashville, Tennessee, USA. Magnetic negative selection was used to enrich CD4+ T cells, after which naive cells were positively selected on CD45RA and the negative fraction became the memory subset. Blood was obtained by leukapheresis, after which PBMCs were separated by Ficoll-Histopaque density gradient centrifugation and cryopreserved in liquid nitrogen vapor phase. Purity and quantity of every magnetically sorted T cell population were checked by analytical flow cytometry. Genomic DNA was isolated from each sorted fraction and quantified by UV absorbance on a Nanodrop 2000c. The CDR3 spans 15 residues, from the cysteine through the phenylalanine. Solely the CDR3 DNA is kept, with 45 bases framed from the first base. The CDR1 and CDR2 encoded by the germline V gene (reference sequence) are SGHKS and YYEKEE. The V and J ends are trimmed by 7 bases and 2 bases, leaving 15 bases between them.

Using the deep immunoSEQ assay, TCR CDR3 regions were amplified from genomic DNA by multiplex PCR. Genomic DNA extracted from each cell subset was distributed evenly over all wells of several immunoSEQ 96-well plates, and each plate served as one replicate. For sorted subsets, 200 ng of genomic DNA, equivalent to 25,000 to 30,000 T cell genomes, went into each replicate PCR. Purified libraries were measured with a Qubit 3.0 fluorometer, size-checked on a Bioanalyzer 2100, and measured again with the KAPA Library Quantification kit. A separate single-read 150-cycle Illumina NextSeq 550 flow cell was used to sequence each immunoSEQ 96-well plate. Per the authors' processing: The immunoSEQ output contained only junctional sequences without quality scores, so filtering could not match that applied to full-length reads. Sequences were annotated with PyIR, a Python wrapper for IgBLAST v1.9, and V/J genes and CDR3 were assigned using IMGT germline references. Any read was removed if the V/J assignment was weak (E-value above 1e-6), the CDR3 was missing, or the read contained stop codons, out-of-frame junctions, or ambiguous translated residues. V3J clonotypes were defined by identical inferred V gene, J gene, and CDR3 amino acid sequence. The percentage overlap between two repertoires was calculated by dividing the number of shared unique clonotypes by the size of the smaller repertoire. Richness of each repertoire was evaluated using RTK rarefaction, the Chao1 estimator, and Recon v2.1 estimates of unobserved clonotypes. Generation probabilities were computed with OLGA for all TCRbeta clonotypes obtained by the gDNA method from several donors. TCRdb's version of the immuneACCESS table is confined to in-frame rearrangements and falls short of the full clone set. An unresolved V gene accounts for under half of the shortfall where checked; the remainder is of unknown origin. V and J calls plus clone size are reproduced from that table; the DNA served to infer D and trimming. This sample is represented by 2 million to 2.5 million clones; around 95% of them were singletons. The ten biggest clones cover 0.1% to 0.15% of the sample.

The sequence came from a man between 18 and 35 years old in good health. The source material was naive CD4+ T cells sorted from blood. The cell subset or site label corresponds to: CD45RA+ positively selected. This sequence uses TRBV5-5 and TRBJ2-2; the D gene identity is not certain. In nucleotides, the sequence is TGTGCCAGCTCCCCTGGGGTGGGCAACACCGGGGAGCTGTTTTTT. The encoded protein is CASSPGVGNTGELFF.